This T cell receptor (beta chain) originates from a study of blood T cells in healthy people across ages (dated by TCRdb to between 2014 and 2017). A note on the overall study: In model experiments, template switching captured roughly one uniquely barcoded TCR beta cDNA molecule for every two T cells. The study measured age-related changes in TCR beta repertoire diversity using deep sequencing normalized with unique cDNA molecular identifiers. The donors were split into four age groups: young (average roughly 15 years), middle-aged (about 40), aged (62) and long-lived (over 75). To avoid experimental bias, donors of different ages were spread randomly across the sequencing lanes. Two additional independent replicas of 1 million unique cDNA reads from the same blood draw were analyzed for two donors (one aged 18 to 29 and one aged 80 or older). What the research found in general, with its limitations: Estimates of total diversity based on one million sequenced T cells were regarded as lower bounds and as underestimates. A strong correlation was found between observed TCR beta diversity and the percentage of naive T cells measured by flow cytometry. Compared with the aged group, the long-lived group had more naive CD4+ T cells, fewer expanded clones and increased TCR diversity, suggesting age selection. Observed TCR beta diversity per million T cells fell roughly linearly with age, and a significant reduction was already apparent by age approximately 40. Donor CMV infection status was unknown, potentially confounding age-related changes in expanded clonotypes. Since profiling was done on bulk unsorted PBMCs, naive and antigen-experienced compartments could not be conclusively compared.

Donors were about 36 systemically healthy Caucasian individuals from Russia aged 6 to 90 years. Around 10 milliliters of peripheral blood were drawn from each donor into EDTA-treated Vacutainer tubes. Ficoll-Paque density-gradient centrifugation was used to isolate PBMCs, with at least 6 million per sample. Trizol reagent was used to extract total RNA from the PBMCs, yielding at least 6 micrograms per sample. The percentages of naive CD45RAhigh/CD27high T cells were determined by flow cytometry on a PBMC aliquot from every donor. Germline trimming: 8 bases from V, 5 bases from J; junction bases outside gene matches: 6. The CDR3 runs 12 residues from the cysteine to the phenylalanine. Only the CDR3 region is kept as DNA, spanning 36 bases read in frame from base 1. Taken from the germline V gene (reference sequence), the CDR1 and CDR2 loops are MNHNY and SVGAGI. The receptor library was made with 5' RACE. The instrument given in TCRdb is Illumina HiSeq 2500. A second roughly 6 to 11 cycle PCR used a sample-barcoded 5' primer and a J-beta primer mix. A template-switch 5' adaptor carrying 12 random nucleotides introduced a unique molecular identifier onto each TCR beta cDNA molecule. Each sample yielded at least 2.5 million CDR3-containing paired-end reads. The Mint cDNA synthesis kit, primed by a TRBC-specific oligonucleotide, was used to synthesize first-strand cDNA from all RNA. Following uracil-DNA glycosylase treatment, all cDNA underwent a first 18-cycle PCR with the universal primers M1SS and BC2_uni_R. Regarding the original processing steps: Each sample was normalized by randomly selecting 1 million high-quality reads, each carrying a distinct molecular identifier. Instead of being binned into consensus sequences, reads with shared molecular identifiers were discarded. MiTCR, with a Q25 quality threshold and the strictest error-elimination algorithm, was used for CDR3 identification, clonotype clustering and error correction. A nonparametric unseen species model with Euler transformation was used to estimate a lower bound on total TCR beta diversity. Starting from the raw public reads, TCRdb applied fastp trimming at Q25, assembled clones with MiXCR and retained in-frame beta chains. A single entry per CDR3 protein holds the most common genes and DNA from its merged rows. The V and J calls here are based on TCRdb, not the publication. Counted in this sample were roughly 730,000 distinct CDR3 sequences; roughly three fifths of them appeared once. Approximately 24% of the sample is in the top ten clones.

Details on this clonotype: This receptor's antigen is unknown. No much larger clone is present one base from it, and per-base qualities are unavailable.

The sequencing sample was made of blood. This receptor was taken from a middle-aged man in good health. In this chain, TRBV6-6 is recombined with TRBJ2-7, with 7 bases in between that match TRBD1. The base sequence is TGTGCCAGCGGGAACACAGGGGACGAGCAGTACTTC. The encoded protein is CASGNTGDEQYF.